Only a few counts were recorded for the clone carrying this T cell receptor (beta chain). This entry comes from a study of T cells in Graves' hyperthyroidism and ophthalmopathy. J was trimmed by 5 bases and V by 8 bases; bases with no gene match: 11. This CDR3 is built from 15 residues. Germline V lookup: CDR1 MNHNS, CDR2 SASEGT. Amplified TCR beta CDR3 regions derived from RNA transcripts. First-round RT-PCR with HTBI primers amplified the TCR CDR3 region. MiXCR, run by TCRdb on the multiplex PCR reads, gives a single entry per CDR3 protein. The profile covers about 530,000 distinct CDR3 sequences, with approximately 17% appearing a single time and roughly a sixth taken by the ten largest.

Material: blood. The source is a woman aged 18-35 years with Graves' ophthalmopathy. This chain connects TRBV6-1 to TRBJ2-2; 7 bases align to TRBD1. The CDR3 here is CASRLYRGETGELFF. CDR3 DNA sequence: TGTGCCAGCCGCCTATACAGGGGCGAGACCGGGGAGCTGTTTTTT.